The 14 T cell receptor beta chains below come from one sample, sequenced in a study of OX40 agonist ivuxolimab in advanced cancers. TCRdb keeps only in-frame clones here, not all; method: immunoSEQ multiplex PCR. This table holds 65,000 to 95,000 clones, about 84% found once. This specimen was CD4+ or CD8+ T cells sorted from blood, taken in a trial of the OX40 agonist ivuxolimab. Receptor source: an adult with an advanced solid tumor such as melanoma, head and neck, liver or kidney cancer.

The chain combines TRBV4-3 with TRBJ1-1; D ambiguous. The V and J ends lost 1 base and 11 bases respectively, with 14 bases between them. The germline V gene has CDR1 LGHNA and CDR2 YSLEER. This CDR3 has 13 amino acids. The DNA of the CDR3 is TGCGCCAGCAGCCAAGTTAGTGGAGTCTCGGCTTTCTTT. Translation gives CASSQVSGVSAFF.

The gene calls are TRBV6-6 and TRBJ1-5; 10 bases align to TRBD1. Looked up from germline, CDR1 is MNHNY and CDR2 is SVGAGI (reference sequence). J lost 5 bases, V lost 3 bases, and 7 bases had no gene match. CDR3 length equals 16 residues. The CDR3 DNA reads TGTGCCAGCAGTTATAGAGGACAGGGGGGGGATCAGCCCCAGCATTTT. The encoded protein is CASSYRGQGGDQPQHF.

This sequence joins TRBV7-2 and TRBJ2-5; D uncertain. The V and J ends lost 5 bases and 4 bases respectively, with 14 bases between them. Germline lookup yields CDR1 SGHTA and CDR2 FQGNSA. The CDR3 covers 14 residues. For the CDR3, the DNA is TGTGCCAGCAGCATCACTCAGGTGGGAGAGACCCAGTACTTC. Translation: CASSITQVGETQYF.

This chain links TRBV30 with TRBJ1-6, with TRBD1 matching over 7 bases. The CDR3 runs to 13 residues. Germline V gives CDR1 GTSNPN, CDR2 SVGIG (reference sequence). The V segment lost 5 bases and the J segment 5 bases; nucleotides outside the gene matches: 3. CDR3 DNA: TGTGCCTGGTCCAGGGGGGATAATTCACCCCTCCACTTT. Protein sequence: CAWSRGDNSPLHF.

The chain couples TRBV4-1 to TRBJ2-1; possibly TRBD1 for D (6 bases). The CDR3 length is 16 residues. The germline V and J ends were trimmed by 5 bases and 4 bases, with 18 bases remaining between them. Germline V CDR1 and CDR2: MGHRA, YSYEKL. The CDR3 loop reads CASSSPGAPWYNEQFF. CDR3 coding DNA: TGCGCCAGCAGCTCCCCAGGGGCTCCTTGGTACAATGAGCAGTTCTTC.

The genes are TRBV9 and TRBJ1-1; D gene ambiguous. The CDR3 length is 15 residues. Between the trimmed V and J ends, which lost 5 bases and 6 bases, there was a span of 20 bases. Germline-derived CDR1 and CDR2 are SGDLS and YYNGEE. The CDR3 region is CASSLTSSASAEAFF. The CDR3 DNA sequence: TGTGCCAGCAGTCTTACCTCGTCCGCATCCGCTGAAGCTTTCTTT. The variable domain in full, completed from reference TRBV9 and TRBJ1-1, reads DSGVTQTPKHLITATGQRVTLRCSPRSGDLSVYWYQQSLDQGLQFLIQYYNGEERAKGNILERFSAQQFPDLHSELNLSSLELGDSALYFCASSLTSSASAEAFFGQGTRLTVV.

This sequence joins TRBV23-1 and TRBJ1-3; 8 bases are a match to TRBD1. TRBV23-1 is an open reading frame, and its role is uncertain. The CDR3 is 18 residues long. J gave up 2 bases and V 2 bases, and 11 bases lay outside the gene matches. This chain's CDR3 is CASSQKGQVISAGNTIYF. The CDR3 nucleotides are TGCGCCAGCAGTCAAAAGGGACAGGTAATAAGTGCTGGAAACACCATATATTTT.

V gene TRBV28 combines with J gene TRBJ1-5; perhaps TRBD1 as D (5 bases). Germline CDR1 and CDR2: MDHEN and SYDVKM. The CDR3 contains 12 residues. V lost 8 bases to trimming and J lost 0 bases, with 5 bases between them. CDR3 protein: CASGGSNQPQHF. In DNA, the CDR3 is TGTGCCAGCGGGGGTAGCAATCAGCCCCAGCATTTT.

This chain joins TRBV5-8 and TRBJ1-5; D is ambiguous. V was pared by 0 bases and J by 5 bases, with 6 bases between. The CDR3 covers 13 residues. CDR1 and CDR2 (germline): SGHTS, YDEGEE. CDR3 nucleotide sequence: TGTGCCAGCAGCTTGGACAGATATCAGCCCCAGCATTTT. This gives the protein CASSLDRYQPQHF.

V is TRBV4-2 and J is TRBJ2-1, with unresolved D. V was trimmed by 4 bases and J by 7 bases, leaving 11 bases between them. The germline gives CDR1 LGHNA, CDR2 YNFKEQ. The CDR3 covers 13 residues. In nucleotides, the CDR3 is TGTGCCAGCAGCCGAAGGTTGGAGAATGAGCAGTTCTTC. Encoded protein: CASSRRLENEQFF.

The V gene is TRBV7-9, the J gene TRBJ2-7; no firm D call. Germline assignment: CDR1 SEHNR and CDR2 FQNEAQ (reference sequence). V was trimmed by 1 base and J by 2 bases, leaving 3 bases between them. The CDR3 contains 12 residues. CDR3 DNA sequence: TGTGCCAGCAGCTTAGAAGCCTACGAGCAGTACTTC. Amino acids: CASSLEAYEQYF.

The CDR3 region is CASSLLGEAFF. The CDR3 DNA reads TGTGCCAGCAGCCTTCTCGGGGAAGCTTTCTTT. The chain links TRBV7-9 to TRBJ1-1; D gene unclear. Germline-derived CDR1 and CDR2 are SEHNR and FQNEAQ (reference sequence). The CDR3 extends over 11 amino acids. Trimming shortened V by 5 bases and J by 8 bases, and 9 bases separated the two germline ends.

The DNA of the CDR3 is TGTGCCAGCAGTTTACTAACAGGGGATCTCACAGATACGCAGTATTTT. As protein: CASSLLTGDLTDTQYF. The chain couples TRBV28 to TRBJ2-3; 7 nucleotides line up with TRBD1. CDR3 length: 16 amino acids. The V segment lost 2 bases and the J segment 2 bases; nucleotides outside the gene matches: 7. From germline, CDR1 is MDHEN and CDR2 SYDVKM.

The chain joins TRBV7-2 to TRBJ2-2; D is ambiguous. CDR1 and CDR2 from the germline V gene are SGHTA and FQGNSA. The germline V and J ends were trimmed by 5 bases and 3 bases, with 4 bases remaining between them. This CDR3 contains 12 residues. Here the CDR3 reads CASSDDTGELFF. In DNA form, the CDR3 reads TGTGCCAGCAGCGACGACACCGGGGAGCTGTTTTTT.